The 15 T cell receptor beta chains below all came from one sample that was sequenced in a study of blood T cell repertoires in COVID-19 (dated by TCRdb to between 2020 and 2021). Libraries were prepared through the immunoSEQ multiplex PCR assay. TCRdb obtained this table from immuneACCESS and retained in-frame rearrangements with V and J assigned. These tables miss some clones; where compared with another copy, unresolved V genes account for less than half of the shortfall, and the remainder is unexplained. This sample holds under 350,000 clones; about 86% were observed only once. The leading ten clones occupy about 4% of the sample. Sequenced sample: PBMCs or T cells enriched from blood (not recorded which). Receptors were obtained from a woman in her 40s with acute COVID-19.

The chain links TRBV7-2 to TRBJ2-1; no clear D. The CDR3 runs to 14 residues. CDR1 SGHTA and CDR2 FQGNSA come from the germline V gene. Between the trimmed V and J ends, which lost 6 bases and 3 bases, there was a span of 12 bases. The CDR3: CASRMLDLYNEQFF. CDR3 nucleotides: TGTGCCAGCAGGATGCTAGACCTCTACAATGAGCAGTTCTTC.

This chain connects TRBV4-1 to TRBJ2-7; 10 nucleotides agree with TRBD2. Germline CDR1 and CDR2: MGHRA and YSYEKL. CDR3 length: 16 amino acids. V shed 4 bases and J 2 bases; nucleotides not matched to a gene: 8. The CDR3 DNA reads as TGCGCCAGCAGCCGAGAGAGCGGGGGGGCCGCCTACGAGCAGTACTTC. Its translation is CASSRESGGAAYEQYF.

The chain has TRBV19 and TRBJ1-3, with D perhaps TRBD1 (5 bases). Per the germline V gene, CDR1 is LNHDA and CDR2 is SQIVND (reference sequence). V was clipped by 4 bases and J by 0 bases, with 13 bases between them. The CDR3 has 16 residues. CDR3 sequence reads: CASSTTGTYSGNTIYF. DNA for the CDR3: TGTGCCAGTAGTACGACCGGGACTTACTCTGGAAACACCATATATTTT.

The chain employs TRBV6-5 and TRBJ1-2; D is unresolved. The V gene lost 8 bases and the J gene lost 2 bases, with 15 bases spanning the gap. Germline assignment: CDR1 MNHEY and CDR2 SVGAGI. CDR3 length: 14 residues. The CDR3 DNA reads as TGTGCCAGCCAGTCAAAGGGCGGGAACTATGGCTACACCTTC. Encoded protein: CASQSKGGNYGYTF.

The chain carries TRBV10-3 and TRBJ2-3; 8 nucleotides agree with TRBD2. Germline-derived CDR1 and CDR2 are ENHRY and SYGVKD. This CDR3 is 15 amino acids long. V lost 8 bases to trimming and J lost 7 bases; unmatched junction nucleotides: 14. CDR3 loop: CAIEGVRGGGYTQYF. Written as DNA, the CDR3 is TGTGCCATCGAGGGAGTCCGGGGGGGCGGATATACGCAGTATTTT.

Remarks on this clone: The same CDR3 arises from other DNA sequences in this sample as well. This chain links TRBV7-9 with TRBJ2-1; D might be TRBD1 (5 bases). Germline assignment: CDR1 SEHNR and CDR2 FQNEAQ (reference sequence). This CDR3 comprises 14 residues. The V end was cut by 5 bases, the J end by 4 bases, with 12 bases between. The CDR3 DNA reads TGTGCCAGCAGCACGCTGGGGCTATACAATGAGCAGTTCTTC. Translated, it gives CASSTLGLYNEQFF.

This chain's CDR3 is CASSLIGQGDQYF. Here the CDR3 DNA reads TGTGCCAGCAGCTTAATAGGACAGGGGGACCAGTATTTT. The chain couples TRBV7-3 to TRBJ2-3; 10 bases agree with TRBD1. Germline V CDR1 and CDR2: SGHTA, FQGTGA. J was trimmed by 12 bases and V by 1 base; bases with no gene match: 4. This CDR3 spans 13 amino acids.

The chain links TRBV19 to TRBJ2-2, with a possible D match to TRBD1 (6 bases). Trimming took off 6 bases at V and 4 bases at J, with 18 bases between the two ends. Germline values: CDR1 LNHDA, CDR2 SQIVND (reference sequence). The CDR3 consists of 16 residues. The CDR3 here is CASRLTNRGGTGELFF. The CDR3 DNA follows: TGTGCCAGTAGGCTCACGAACCGAGGGGGCACCGGGGAGCTGTTTTTT.

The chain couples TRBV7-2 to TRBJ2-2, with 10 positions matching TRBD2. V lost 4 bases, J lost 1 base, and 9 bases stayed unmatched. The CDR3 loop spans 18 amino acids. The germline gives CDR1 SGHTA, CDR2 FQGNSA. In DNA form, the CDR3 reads TGTGCCAGCAGCTCTTCAAGCGGGAGGGCCTTGAACACCGGGGAGCTGTTTTTT. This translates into CASSSSSGRALNTGELFF.

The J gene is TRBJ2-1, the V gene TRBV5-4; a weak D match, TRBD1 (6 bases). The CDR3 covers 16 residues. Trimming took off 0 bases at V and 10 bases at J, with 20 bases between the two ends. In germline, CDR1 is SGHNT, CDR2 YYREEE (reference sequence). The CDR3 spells CASSLAGWDTGREQFF. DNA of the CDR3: TGTGCCAGCAGCTTGGCCGGGTGGGACACAGGTCGGGAGCAGTTCTTC.

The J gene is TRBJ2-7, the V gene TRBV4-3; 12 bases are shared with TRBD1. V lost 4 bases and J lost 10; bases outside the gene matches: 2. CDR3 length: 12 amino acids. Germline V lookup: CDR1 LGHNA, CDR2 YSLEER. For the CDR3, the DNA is TGCGCCAGCAGCCGGGACAGGGGGCGCCAGTACTTC. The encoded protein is CASSRDRGRQYF.

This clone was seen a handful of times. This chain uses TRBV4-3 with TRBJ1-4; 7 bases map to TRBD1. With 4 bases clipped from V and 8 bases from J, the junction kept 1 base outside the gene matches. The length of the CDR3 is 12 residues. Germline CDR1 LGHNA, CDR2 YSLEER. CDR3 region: CASSPRGEKLFF. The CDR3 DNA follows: TGCGCCAGCAGCCCCAGGGGGGAAAAACTGTTTTTT.

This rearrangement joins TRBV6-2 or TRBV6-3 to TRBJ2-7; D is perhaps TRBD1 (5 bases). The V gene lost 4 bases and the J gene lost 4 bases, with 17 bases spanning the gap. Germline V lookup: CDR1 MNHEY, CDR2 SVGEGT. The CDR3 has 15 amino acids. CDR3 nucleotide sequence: TGTGCCAGCAGTTCCAGGGCCGTATGGGCGTACGAGCAGTACTTC. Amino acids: CASSSRAVWAYEQYF.

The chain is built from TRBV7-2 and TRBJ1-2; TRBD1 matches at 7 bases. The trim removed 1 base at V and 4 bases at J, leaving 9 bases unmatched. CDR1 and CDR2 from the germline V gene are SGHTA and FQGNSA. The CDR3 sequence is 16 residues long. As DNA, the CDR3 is TGTGCCAGCAGCTTAGAGGGGGCCTTAACGGGCTATGGCTACACCTTC. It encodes CASSLEGALTGYGYTF.

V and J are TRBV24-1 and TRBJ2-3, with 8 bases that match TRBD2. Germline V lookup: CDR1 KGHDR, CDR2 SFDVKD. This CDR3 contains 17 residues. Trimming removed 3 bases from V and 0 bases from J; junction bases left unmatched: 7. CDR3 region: CATSDPTGGSSTDTQYF. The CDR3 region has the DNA TGTGCCACCAGTGATCCCACGGGGGGGTCTAGCACAGATACGCAGTATTTT.